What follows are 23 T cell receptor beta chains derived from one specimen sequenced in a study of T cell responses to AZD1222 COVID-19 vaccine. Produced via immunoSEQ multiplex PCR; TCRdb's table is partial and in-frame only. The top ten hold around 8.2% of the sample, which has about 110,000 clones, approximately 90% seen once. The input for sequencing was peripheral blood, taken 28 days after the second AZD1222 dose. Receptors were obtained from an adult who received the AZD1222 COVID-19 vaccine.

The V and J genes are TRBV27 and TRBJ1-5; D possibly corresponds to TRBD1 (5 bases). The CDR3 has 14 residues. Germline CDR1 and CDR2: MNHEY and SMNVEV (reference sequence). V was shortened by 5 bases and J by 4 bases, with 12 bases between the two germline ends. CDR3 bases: TGTGCCAGCAGTCCCTGGCAGGGTAATCAGCCCCAGCATTTT. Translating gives CASSPWQGNQPQHF.

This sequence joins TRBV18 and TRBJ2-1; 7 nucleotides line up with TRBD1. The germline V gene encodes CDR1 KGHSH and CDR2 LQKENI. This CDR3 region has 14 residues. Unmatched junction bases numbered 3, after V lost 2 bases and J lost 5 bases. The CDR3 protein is CASSPAGGNNEQFF. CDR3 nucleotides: TGTGCCAGCTCACCAGCAGGGGGAAACAATGAGCAGTTCTTC.

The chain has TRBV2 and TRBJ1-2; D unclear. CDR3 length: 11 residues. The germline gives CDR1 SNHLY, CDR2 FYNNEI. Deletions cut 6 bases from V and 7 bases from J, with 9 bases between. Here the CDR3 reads CASSGRGGYTF. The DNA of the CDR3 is TGTGCCAGCAGCGGTCGGGGTGGCTACACCTTC.

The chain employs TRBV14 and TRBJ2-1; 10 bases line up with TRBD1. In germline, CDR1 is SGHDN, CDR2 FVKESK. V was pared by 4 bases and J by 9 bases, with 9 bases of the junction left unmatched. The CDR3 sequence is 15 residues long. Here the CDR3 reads CASSPTGQGMAEQFF. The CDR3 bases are TGTGCCAGCAGCCCGACGGGACAGGGGATGGCTGAGCAGTTCTTC.

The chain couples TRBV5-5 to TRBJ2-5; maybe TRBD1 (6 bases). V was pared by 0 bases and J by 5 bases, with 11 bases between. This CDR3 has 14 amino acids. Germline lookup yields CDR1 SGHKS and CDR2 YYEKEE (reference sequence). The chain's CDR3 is CASSLGSGVETQYF. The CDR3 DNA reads TGTGCCAGCAGCTTGGGGTCAGGGGTGGAGACCCAGTACTTC.

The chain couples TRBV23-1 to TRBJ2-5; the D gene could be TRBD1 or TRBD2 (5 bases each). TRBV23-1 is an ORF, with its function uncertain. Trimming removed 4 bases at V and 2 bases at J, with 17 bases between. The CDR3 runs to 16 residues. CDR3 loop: CASSLRRQGDQETQYF. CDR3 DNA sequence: TGCGCCAGCAGTCTCCGACGGCAGGGAGATCAAGAGACCCAGTACTTC.

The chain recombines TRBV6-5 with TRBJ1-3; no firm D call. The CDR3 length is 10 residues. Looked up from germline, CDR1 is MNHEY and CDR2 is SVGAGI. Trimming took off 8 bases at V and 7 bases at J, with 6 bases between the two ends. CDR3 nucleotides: TGTGCCAGCGGGGTGAACACCATATATTTT. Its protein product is CASGVNTIYF.

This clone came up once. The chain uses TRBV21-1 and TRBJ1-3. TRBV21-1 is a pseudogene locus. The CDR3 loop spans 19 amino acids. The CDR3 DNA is TGTGCCAGCAGCAACGGGGGGCCCAGCTATGACTTTTCTGGAAACACCATATATTTT. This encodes CASSNGGPSYDFSGNTIYF.

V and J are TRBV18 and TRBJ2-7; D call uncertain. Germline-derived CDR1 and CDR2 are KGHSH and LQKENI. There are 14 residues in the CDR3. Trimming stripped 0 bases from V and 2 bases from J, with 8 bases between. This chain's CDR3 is CASSPPSRAYEQYF. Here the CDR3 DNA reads TGTGCCAGCTCACCACCGAGTCGTGCCTACGAGCAGTACTTC.

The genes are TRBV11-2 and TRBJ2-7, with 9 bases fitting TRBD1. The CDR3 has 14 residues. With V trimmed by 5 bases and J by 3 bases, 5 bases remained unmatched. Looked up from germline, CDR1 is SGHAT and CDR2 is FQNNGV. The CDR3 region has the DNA TGTGCCAGCAGCCCCGAGGACAGGGGCTACGAGCAGTACTTC. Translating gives CASSPEDRGYEQYF.

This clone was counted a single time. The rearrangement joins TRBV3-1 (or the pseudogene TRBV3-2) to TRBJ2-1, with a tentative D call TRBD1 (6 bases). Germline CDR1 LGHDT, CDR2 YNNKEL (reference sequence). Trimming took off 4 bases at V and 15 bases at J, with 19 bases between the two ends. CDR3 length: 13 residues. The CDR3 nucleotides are TGTGCCAGCAGCCCCCCAGGGACATCTCTGAGGTTCTTC. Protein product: CASSPPGTSLRFF.

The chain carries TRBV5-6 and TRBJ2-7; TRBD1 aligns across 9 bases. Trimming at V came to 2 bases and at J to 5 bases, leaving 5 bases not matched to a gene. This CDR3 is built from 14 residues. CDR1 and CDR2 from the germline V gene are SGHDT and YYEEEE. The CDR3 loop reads CASSLGTGFDEQYF. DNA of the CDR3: TGTGCCAGCAGCTTAGGGACAGGGTTCGACGAGCAGTACTTC.

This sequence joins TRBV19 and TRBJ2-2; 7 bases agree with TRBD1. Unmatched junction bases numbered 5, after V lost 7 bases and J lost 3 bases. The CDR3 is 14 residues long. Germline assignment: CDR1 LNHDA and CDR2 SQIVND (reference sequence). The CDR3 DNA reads TGTGCCAGTACCGTGACAGGGTACACCGGGGAGCTGTTTTTT. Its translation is CASTVTGYTGELFF.

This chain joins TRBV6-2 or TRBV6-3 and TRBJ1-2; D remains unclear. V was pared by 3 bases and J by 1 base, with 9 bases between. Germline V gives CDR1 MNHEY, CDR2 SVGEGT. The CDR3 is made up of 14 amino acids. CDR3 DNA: TGTGCCAGCAGTTATTGGCAGAATAACTATGGCTACACCTTC. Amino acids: CASSYWQNNYGYTF.

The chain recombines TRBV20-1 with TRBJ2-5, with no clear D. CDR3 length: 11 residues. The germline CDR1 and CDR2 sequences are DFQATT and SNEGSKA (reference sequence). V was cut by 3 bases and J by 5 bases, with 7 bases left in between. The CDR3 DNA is TGCAGTGCTAGCCCCAAGGAGACCCAGTACTTC. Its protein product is CSASPKETQYF.

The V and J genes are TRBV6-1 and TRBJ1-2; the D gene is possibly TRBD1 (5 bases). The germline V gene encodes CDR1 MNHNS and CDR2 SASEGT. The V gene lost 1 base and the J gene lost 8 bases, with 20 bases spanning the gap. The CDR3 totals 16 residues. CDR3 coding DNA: TGTGCCAGCAGTGAAGAGGTTCGCGGGCAGGGTGGCGGCTACACCTTC. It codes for CASSEEVRGQGGGYTF.

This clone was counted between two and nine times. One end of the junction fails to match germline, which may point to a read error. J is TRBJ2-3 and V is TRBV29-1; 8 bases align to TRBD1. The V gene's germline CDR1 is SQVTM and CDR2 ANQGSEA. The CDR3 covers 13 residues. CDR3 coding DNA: TGCAGCGTAGAAGGACAGGGTGGAGATACGCAGTATTTT. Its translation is CSVEGQGGDTQYF.

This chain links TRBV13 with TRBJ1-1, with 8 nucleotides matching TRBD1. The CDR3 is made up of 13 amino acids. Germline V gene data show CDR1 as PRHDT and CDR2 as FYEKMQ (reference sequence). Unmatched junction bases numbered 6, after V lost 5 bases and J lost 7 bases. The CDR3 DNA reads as TGTGCCAGCAGCCCCCCGGACAGGGTTGAAGCTTTCTTT. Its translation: CASSPPDRVEAFF. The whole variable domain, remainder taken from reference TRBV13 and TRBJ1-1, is AAGVIQSPRHLIKEKRETATLKCYPIPRHDTVYWYQQGPGQDPQFLISFYEKMQSDKGSIPDRFSAQQFSDYHSELNMSSLELGDSALYFCASSPPDRVEAFFGQGTRLTVV.

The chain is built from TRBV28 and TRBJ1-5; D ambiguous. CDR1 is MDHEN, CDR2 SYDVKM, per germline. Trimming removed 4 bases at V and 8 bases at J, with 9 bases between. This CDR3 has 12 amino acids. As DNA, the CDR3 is TGTGCCAGCAGTTCGAGAATAGAGCCCCAGCATTTT. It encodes CASSSRIEPQHF.

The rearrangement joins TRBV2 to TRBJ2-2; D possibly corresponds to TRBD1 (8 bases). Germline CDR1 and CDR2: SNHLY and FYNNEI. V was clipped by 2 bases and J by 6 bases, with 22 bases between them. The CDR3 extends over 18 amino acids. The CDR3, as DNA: TGTGCCAGCAGTGAAAGCCCGTTTACAGGGGGAGGGTCCGGGGAGCTGTTTTTT. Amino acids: CASSESPFTGGGSGELFF.

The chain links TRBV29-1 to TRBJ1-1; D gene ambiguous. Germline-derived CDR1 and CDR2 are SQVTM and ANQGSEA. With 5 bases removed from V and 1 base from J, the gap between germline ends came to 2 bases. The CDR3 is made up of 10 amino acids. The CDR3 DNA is TGCAGCGTTTGGAACACTGAAGCTTTCTTT. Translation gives CSVWNTEAFF.

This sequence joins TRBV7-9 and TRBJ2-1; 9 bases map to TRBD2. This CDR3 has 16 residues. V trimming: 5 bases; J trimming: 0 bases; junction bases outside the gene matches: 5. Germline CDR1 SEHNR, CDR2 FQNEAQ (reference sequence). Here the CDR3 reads CASSPTLAGSYNEQFF. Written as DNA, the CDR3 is TGTGCCAGCAGCCCCACACTAGCGGGCTCCTACAATGAGCAGTTCTTC.

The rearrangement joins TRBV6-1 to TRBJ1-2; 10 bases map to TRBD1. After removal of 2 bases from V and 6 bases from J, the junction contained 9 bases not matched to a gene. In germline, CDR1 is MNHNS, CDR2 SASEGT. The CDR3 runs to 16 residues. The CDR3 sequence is CASSETPGQGLDGYTF. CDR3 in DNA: TGTGCCAGCAGTGAAACACCGGGACAGGGGTTGGATGGCTACACCTTC.